This T cell receptor (beta chain) was recorded in a study of blood T cell repertoires in COVID-19. Whole-study context: T cells, B-cell-depleted T cells, or PBMCs supplied cDNA or gDNA.

Germline loops: CDR1 SEHNR, CDR2 FQNEAQ (reference sequence). Trimming took off 2 bases at V and 0 bases at J, with 5 bases between the two ends. This CDR3 has 13 amino acids. Assay used: immunoSEQ multiplex PCR; TCRdb lists only in-frame clones, some missing. The profile shows roughly 81,000 clones, more than 75% of them singletons. V usage is TRBV7-9 and J usage is TRBJ2-7; D not certain. The source of this sequence is a man aged 60 to 75 with acute or convalescent COVID-19. Material: peripheral blood. Here the CDR3 reads CASSLPSSYEQYF. The CDR3 bases are TGTGCCAGCAGCTTACCGAGCTCCTACGAGCAGTACTTC.